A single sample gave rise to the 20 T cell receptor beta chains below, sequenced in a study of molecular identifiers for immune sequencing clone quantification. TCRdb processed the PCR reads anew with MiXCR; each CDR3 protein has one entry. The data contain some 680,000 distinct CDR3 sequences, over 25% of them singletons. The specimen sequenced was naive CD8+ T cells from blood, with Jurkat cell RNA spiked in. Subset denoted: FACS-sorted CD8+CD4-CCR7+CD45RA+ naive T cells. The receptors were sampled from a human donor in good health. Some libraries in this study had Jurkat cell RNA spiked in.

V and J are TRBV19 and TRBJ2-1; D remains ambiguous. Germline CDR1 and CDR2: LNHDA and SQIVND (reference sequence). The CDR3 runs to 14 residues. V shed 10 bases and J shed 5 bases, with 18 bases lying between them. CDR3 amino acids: CAIFPLSTDNEQFF. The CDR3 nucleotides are TGTGCCATTTTCCCCTTGTCCACCGACAATGAGCAGTTCTTC.

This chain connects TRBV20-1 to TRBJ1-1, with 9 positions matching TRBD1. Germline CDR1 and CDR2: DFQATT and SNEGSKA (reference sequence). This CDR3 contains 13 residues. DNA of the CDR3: TGCAGGCCGGAGGGGACAGGGTATACTGAAGCTTTCTTT. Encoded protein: CRPEGTGYTEAFF.

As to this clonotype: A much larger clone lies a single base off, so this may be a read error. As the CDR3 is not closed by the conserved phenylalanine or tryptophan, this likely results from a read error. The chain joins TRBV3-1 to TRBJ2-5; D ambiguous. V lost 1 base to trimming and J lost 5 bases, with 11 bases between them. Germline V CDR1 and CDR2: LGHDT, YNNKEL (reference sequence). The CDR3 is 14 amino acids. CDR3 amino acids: CASSQVTTLETQYY. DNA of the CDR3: TGTGCCAGCAGCCAAGTTACTACCCTGGAGACCCAGTACTAC.

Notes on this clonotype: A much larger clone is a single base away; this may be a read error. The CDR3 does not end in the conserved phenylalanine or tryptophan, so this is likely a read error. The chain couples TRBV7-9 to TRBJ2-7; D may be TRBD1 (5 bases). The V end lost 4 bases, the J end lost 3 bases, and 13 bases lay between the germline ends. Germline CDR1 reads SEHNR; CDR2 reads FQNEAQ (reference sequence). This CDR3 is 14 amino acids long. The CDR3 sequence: CASSSSTAYYEQYL. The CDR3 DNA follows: TGTGCCAGCAGCTCGTCGACAGCTTACTACGAGCAGTACCTC.

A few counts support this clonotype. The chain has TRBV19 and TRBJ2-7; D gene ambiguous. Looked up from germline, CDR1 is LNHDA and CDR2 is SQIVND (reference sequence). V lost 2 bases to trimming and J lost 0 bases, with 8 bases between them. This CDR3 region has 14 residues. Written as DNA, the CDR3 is TGTGCCAGTAGTATAACGGGCCCCTCCTACGAGCAGTACTTC. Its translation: CASSITGPSYEQYF.

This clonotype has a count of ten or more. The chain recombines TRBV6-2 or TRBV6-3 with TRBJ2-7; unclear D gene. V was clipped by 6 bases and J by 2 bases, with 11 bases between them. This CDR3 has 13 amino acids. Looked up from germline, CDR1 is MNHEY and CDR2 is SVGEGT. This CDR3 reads CASSPKGPYEQYF. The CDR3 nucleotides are TGTGCCAGCAGCCCCAAGGGCCCCTACGAGCAGTACTTC.

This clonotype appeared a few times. The CDR3 region has the DNA TGCAGTGCTAGAGATTTGGGACAGGGTGGTTACGAGCAGTACTTC. Its translation is CSARDLGQGGYEQYF. V and J are TRBV20-1 and TRBJ2-7; 9 bases map to TRBD1. This CDR3 contains 15 residues. Unmatched junction bases numbered 7, after V lost 0 bases and J lost 4 bases. Looked up from germline, CDR1 is DFQATT and CDR2 is SNEGSKA (reference sequence).

This chain's CDR3 is CASSIPGHLRYGYTF. CDR3 DNA: TGTGCCAGTAGTATCCCGGGACACCTAAGATATGGCTACACCTTC. The genes are TRBV19 and TRBJ1-2, with D possibly matching TRBD1 (6 bases). Trimming removed 3 bases from V and 5 bases from J, with 16 bases in between. The CDR3 covers 15 residues. Looked up from germline, CDR1 is LNHDA and CDR2 is SQIVND (reference sequence).

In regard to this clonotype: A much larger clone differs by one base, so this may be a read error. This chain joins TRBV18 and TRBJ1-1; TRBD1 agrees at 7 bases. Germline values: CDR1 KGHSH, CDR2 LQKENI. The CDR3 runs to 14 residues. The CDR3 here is CASPPNRGTDEAFF. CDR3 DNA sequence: TGTGCCAGCCCACCAAACAGGGGAACAGATGAAGCTTTCTTT. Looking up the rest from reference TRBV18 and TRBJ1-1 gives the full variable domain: NAGVMQNPRHLVRRRGQEARLRCSPMKGHSHVYWYRQLPEEGLKFMVYLQKENIIDESGMPKERFSAEFPKEGPSILRIQQVVRGDSAAYFCASPPNRGTDEAFFGQGTRLTVV.

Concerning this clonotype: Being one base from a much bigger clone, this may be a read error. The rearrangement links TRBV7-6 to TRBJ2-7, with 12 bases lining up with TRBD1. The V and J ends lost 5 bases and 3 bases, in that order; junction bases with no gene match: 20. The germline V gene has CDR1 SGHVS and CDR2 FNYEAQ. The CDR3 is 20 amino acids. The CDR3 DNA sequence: TGTGCCAGCAGCCTTATAGCTTCCGGGACAGGGGGCTACAAAATCTACGAGCAGTACTTC. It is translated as CASSLIASGTGGYKIYEQYF.

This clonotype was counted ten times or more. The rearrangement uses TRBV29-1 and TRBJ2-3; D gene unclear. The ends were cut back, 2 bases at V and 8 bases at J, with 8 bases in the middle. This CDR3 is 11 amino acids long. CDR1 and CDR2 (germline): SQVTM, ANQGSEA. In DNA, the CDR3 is TGCAGCGTTGAAATGCCCGGTACGCAGTATTTT. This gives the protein CSVEMPGTQYF.

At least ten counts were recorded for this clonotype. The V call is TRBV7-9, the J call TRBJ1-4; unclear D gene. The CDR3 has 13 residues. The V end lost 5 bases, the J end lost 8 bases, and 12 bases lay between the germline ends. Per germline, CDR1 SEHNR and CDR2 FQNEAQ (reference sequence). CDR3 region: CASSPGEEEKLFF. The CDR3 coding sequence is TGTGCCAGCAGCCCAGGAGAAGAGGAAAAACTGTTTTTT.

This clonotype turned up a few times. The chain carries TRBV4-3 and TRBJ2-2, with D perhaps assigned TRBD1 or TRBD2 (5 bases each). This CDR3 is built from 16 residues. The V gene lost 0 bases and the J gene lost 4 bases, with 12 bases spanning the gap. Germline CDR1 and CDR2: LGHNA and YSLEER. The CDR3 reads CASSQDRWDPTGELFF. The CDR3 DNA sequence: TGCGCCAGCAGCCAAGATCGATGGGACCCCACCGGGGAGCTGTTTTTT.

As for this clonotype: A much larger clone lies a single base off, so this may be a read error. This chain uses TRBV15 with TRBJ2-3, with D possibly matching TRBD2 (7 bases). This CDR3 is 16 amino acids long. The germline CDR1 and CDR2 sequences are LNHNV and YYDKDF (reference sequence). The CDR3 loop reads CVTSRGGAGRTDTQYF. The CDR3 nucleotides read TGTGTCACCAGCAGAGGGGGGGCAGGACGCACAGATACGCAGTATTTT. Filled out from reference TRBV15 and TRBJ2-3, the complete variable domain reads DAMVIQNPRYQVTQFGKPVTLSCSQTLNHNVMYWYQQKSSQAPKLLFHYYDKDFNNEADTPDNFQSRRPNTSFCFLDIRSPGLGDTAMYLCVTSRGGAGRTDTQYFGPGTRLTVL.

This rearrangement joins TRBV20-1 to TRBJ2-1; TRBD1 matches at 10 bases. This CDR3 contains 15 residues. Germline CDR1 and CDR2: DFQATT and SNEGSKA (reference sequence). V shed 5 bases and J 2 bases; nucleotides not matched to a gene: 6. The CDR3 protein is CSAYFGTGAYNEQFF. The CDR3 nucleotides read TGCAGTGCTTATTTCGGGACAGGGGCCTACAATGAGCAGTTCTTC.

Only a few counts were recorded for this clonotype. CDR3 coding DNA: TGCAGTGGGACTAGCGGGGACTCCTACGAGCAGTACTTC. It yields the protein CSGTSGDSYEQYF. The rearrangement joins TRBV20-1 to TRBJ2-7, with 12 nucleotides matching TRBD2. Germline V gene lookup returns CDR1 DFQATT and CDR2 SNEGSKA (reference sequence). This CDR3 spans 13 amino acids. The V and J ends lost 7 bases and 0 bases, in that order; junction bases with no gene match: 1.

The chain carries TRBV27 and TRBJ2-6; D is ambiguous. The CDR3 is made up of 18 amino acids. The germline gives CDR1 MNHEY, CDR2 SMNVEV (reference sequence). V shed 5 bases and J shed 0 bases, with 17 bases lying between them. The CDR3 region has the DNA TGTGCCAGCAGTCCCTCAAGGCCCTCCCTCTCTGGGGCCAACGTCCTGACTTTC. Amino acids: CASSPSRPSLSGANVLTF.

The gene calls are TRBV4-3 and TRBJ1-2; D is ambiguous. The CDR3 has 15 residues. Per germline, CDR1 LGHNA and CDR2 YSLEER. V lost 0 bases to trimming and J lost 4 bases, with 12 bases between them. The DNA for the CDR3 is TGCGCCAGCAGCCAAGATTTATCGGGGATCTATGGCTACACCTTC. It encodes CASSQDLSGIYGYTF.

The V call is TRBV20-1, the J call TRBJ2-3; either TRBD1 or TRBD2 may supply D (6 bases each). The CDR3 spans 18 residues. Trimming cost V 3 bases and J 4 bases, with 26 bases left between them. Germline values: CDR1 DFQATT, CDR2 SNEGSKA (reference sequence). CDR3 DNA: TGCAGTGCTAGCGGGTATCGGGGGCCAGCGGTCGGGTCAGATACGCAGTATTTT. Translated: CSASGYRGPAVGSDTQYF.

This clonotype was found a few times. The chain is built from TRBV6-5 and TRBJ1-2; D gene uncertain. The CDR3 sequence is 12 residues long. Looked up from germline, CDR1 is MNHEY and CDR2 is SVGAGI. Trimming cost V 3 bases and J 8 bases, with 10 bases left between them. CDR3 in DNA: TGTGCCAGCAGTTATAGGGAAGGCGGCTACACCTTC. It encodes CASSYREGGYTF.